The 19 T cell receptor beta chains below all came from one sample that was sequenced in a study of T-cell memory formation after mild COVID-19. Each CDR3 protein gets one entry after TCRdb re-called the 5' RACE reads with MiXCR. This table has 300,000 to 400,000 distinct CDR3 sequences, more than 15% appearing once. Sequences were obtained from PBMCs or a T cell subset sorted from them (not recorded which). The receptor set was obtained from a young man who had mild COVID-19 (a few samples of this study predate the infection). Cell type and time point are not known.

This sequence joins TRBV16 and TRBJ2-7; D unclear. The CDR3 is 16 amino acids. V gave up 0 bases and J gave up 0 bases, with 12 bases separating them. Germline V gives CDR1 KGHSY, CDR2 FQNENV. The DNA of the CDR3 is TGTGCCAGCAGCCAATCCCGGCCAGAGAGCTCCTACGAGCAGTACTTC. Encoded protein: CASSQSRPESSYEQYF.

The J gene is TRBJ1-4, the V gene TRBV7-9; TRBD1 might be the D (6 bases). There are 13 residues in the CDR3. The V and J ends lost 4 bases and 6 bases respectively, with 9 bases between them. CDR1 is SEHNR and CDR2 is FQNEAQ in the germline V gene (reference sequence). The CDR3 region has the DNA TGTGCCAGCAGCTCCGGACAGTATGAAAAACTGTTTTTT. Its protein is CASSSGQYEKLFF. The full variable domain, rest sourced from reference TRBV7-9 and TRBJ1-4, is DTGVSQNPRHKITKRGQNVTFRCDPISEHNRLYWYRQTLGQGPEFLTYFQNEAQLEKSRLLSDRFSAERPKGSFSTLEIQRTEQGDSAMYLCASSSGQYEKLFFGSGTQLSVL.

The genes are TRBV7-3 and TRBJ2-3; tentatively, D is TRBD1 (6 bases). Trimming shortened V by 5 bases and J by 5 bases, and 14 bases separated the two germline ends. The germline CDR1 and CDR2 sequences are SGHTA and FQGTGA. This CDR3 is 14 amino acids long. CDR3 residues: CASSTKTGLDTQYF. CDR3 DNA: TGTGCCAGCAGCACCAAAACAGGGCTAGATACGCAGTATTTT.

The chain couples TRBV19 to TRBJ2-7; 7 bases align to TRBD1. This CDR3 region has 15 residues. Germline lookup yields CDR1 LNHDA and CDR2 SQIVND (reference sequence). Trimming removed 3 bases from V and 4 bases from J; junction bases left unmatched: 9. CDR3 DNA sequence: TGTGCCAGTAGTATGGACCGACAGGGTATATACGAGCAGTACTTC. As protein: CASSMDRQGIYEQYF.

CDR3 protein: CASSLVVTDEQFF. The DNA for the CDR3 is TGTGCCAGCAGCTTGGTGGTGACAGATGAGCAGTTCTTC. The gene calls are TRBV5-4 and TRBJ2-1; TRBD1 is a possible D gene (5 bases). The CDR3 spans 13 residues. Germline lookup yields CDR1 SGHNT and CDR2 YYREEE (reference sequence). Trimming cost V 0 bases and J 8 bases, with 9 bases left between them.

This clonotype has only a few counts. This sequence joins TRBV12-3 or TRBV12-4 and TRBJ2-3; the D is unclear. Trimming pared 4 bases from V and 4 bases from J, leaving 6 bases between. The CDR3 length is 12 residues. CDR3 loop: CASSSVSDTQYF. CDR3 DNA sequence: TGTGCCAGCAGTTCGGTGTCAGATACGCAGTATTTT.

This clonotype showed up just a few times. CDR3 DNA: TGTGCCAGCACCCCGGGACAGGGGGTTCAGCCCCAGCATTTT. Its protein is CASTPGQGVQPQHF. V gene TRBV7-2 combines with J gene TRBJ1-5; 11 bases fit TRBD1. This CDR3 spans 14 amino acids. Germline CDR1 reads SGHTA; CDR2 reads FQGNSA. V gave up 7 bases and J gave up 6 bases; unmatched junction bases: 5.

The V call is TRBV5-1, the J call TRBJ2-2; D is possibly TRBD1 (6 bases). The CDR3 totals 16 residues. In germline, CDR1 is SGHRS, CDR2 YFSETQ. The V gene lost 3 bases and the J gene lost 0 bases, with 12 bases spanning the gap. This chain's CDR3 is CASSYLGQPNTGELFF. Written as DNA, the CDR3 is TGCGCCAGCAGCTATTTAGGACAGCCGAACACCGGGGAGCTGTTTTTT.

There are a few counts of this clonotype. This rearrangement joins TRBV5-4 to TRBJ2-1; 11 bases are shared with TRBD2. The V segment lost 4 bases and the J segment 8 bases; nucleotides outside the gene matches: 5. Germline assignment: CDR1 SGHNT and CDR2 YYREEE (reference sequence). This CDR3 is built from 14 residues. The CDR3 region has the DNA TGTGCCAGCAGCCGCCTAGCGGGGGGCGATGAGCAGTTCTTC. Translation gives CASSRLAGGDEQFF. Variable domain in full (rest from reference TRBV5-4 and TRBJ2-1): ETGVTQSPTHLIKTRGQQVTLRCSSQSGHNTVSWYQQALGQGPQFIFQYYREEENGRGNFPPRFSGLQFPNYSSELNVNALELDDSALYLCASSRLAGGDEQFFGPGTRLTVL.

In this sample, this clonotype turned up a few times. V gene TRBV7-9 combines with J gene TRBJ2-5, with D tentatively TRBD1 (7 bases). The ends were cut back, 2 bases at V and 4 bases at J, with 11 bases in the middle. Germline V CDR1 and CDR2: SEHNR, FQNEAQ (reference sequence). The CDR3 covers 14 residues. CDR3 DNA: TGTGCCAGCAGCTTACGACAGGGAGGAGAGACCCAGTACTTC. Translated: CASSLRQGGETQYF.

This clonotype was observed a few times. This chain joins TRBV2 and TRBJ2-3, with 7 positions matching TRBD1. With 4 bases clipped from V and 1 base from J, the junction kept 2 bases outside the gene matches. The CDR3 is made up of 14 amino acids. Germline loops: CDR1 SNHLY, CDR2 FYNNEI. CDR3 sequence: CASSGDSGTDTQYF. CDR3 DNA: TGTGCCAGCAGTGGGGACAGCGGCACAGATACGCAGTATTTT. Complete variable domain (other parts from reference TRBV2 and TRBJ2-3): EPEVTQTPSHQVTQMGQEVILRCVPISNHLYFYWYRQILGQKVEFLVSFYNNEISEKSEIFDDQFSVERPDGSNFTLKIRSTKLEDSAMYFCASSGDSGTDTQYFGPGTRLTVL.

Only a few counts were recorded for this clonotype. J is TRBJ2-1 and V is TRBV4-3; D uncertain. The CDR3 length is 16 residues. Deletions cut 1 base from V and 7 bases from J, with 17 bases between. Germline V gene sequence: CDR1 LGHNA, CDR2 YSLEER. In nucleotides, the CDR3 is TGCGCCAGCAGCCAAGTTTCGGGTTTCATTAGAAATGAGCAGTTCTTC. Protein sequence: CASSQVSGFIRNEQFF.

This clonotype has a count of ten or more. The rearrangement joins TRBV7-2 to TRBJ2-3; D unresolved. CDR1 SGHTA and CDR2 FQGNSA come from the germline V gene. The CDR3 extends over 12 amino acids. V lost 6 bases to trimming and J lost 1 base, with 5 bases between them. CDR3 amino acids: CASRLGTDTQYF. The CDR3 DNA reads TGTGCCAGCAGGTTGGGCACAGATACGCAGTATTTT.

This sequence joins TRBV4-3 and TRBJ1-2, with D unresolved. Germline CDR1 LGHNA, CDR2 YSLEER. The CDR3 is 13 amino acids. V lost 0 bases and J 8 bases, leaving 10 bases between the germline ends. The CDR3 is CASSQEGWQGYTF. The DNA of the CDR3 is TGCGCCAGCAGCCAAGAAGGCTGGCAGGGCTACACCTTC.

The genes are TRBV7-8 and TRBJ2-3; D is undetermined. The germline gives CDR1 SGHVS, CDR2 FQNEAQ. The CDR3 extends over 14 amino acids. Trimming stripped 1 base from V and 8 bases from J, with 13 bases between. CDR3 coding DNA: TGTGCCAGCAGCTTAGGAAGTATGGGCGGTACGCAGTATTTT. It specifies CASSLGSMGGTQYF.

The chain carries TRBV12-2 and TRBJ2-2; the table calls TRBD1, which could not be checked here. TRBV12-2 is given as a pseudogene. The CDR3 runs to 17 residues. The CDR3 is CASPHPCPESNTGELFF. CDR3 bases: TGTGCAAGTCCCCACCCCTGTCCGGAGTCCAACACCGGGGAGCTGTTTTTT.

This clonotype was picked up a small number of times. The chain recombines TRBV7-9 with TRBJ1-4; D uncertain. This CDR3 spans 15 amino acids. The ends were cut back, 5 bases at V and 13 bases at J, with 23 bases in the middle. Germline assignment: CDR1 SEHNR and CDR2 FQNEAQ (reference sequence). The CDR3 nucleotides read TGTGCCAGCAGCCTCGACGAGGTGCTGGAGTACGGACTGTTTTTT. Its protein is CASSLDEVLEYGLFF.

V and J are TRBV4-1 and TRBJ2-7; 8 positions match TRBD1. Germline V gene data show CDR1 as MGHRA and CDR2 as YSYEKL. The CDR3 has 16 residues. Trimming at V came to 0 bases and at J to 1 base, leaving 5 bases not matched to a gene. This CDR3 is CASSQDPGTGSYEQYV. For the CDR3, the DNA is TGCGCCAGCAGCCAAGATCCCGGGACAGGATCCTACGAGCAGTACGTC.

This clonotype was seen a few times. The chain combines TRBV20-1 with TRBJ2-7; D is unclear. The germline gives CDR1 DFQATT, CDR2 SNEGSKA (reference sequence). There are 12 residues in the CDR3. V gave up 4 bases and J gave up 2 bases, with 9 bases separating them. The chain's CDR3 is CSAKVLTYEQYF. The CDR3 coding sequence is TGCAGTGCTAAAGTGCTCACCTACGAGCAGTACTTC.